The source of this TCR beta chain is a study of Graves' ophthalmopathy and Graves' hyperthyroidism (dated by TCRdb to the late 2010s). In the study overall: Peripheral blood was collected at initial diagnosis, before any treatment. TCR beta repertoire signatures were used to distinguish Graves' ophthalmopathy from Graves' hyperthyroidism and to predict progression to ophthalmopathy. In total, 135 blood samples were TCR-sequenced: around 42 ophthalmopathy, around 75 hyperthyroidism and about 17 hyperthyroidism-to-ophthalmopathy patients. To explore V-J signatures distinguishing ophthalmopathy from hyperthyroidism, a discovery set of roughly 100 patients (fewer than 45 ophthalmopathy, 55 to 60 stable hyperthyroidism) was enrolled. An independent validation cohort comprised some 19 hyperthyroidism patients and about 16 patients who later progressed from hyperthyroidism to ophthalmopathy. T-cell repertoires of thyroid tissue and blood were compared in several hyperthyroidism patients. After sampling, hyperthyroidism patients received methimazole starting at 30 mg daily, and ophthalmopathy patients received high-dose intravenous methylprednisolone. On the study overall, not on this receptor specifically: The 13-signature model separated ophthalmopathy from stable hyperthyroidism with approximately 90% sensitivity and 81.08% specificity in cross-validation, and 80%/75% in the test set. In validation, the model predicted ophthalmopathy progression with 55% to 71% sensitivity and less than 80% specificity; roughly eleven predicted patients were CT-confirmed with GO in a median of about 6.2 months. Most expanded thyroid clonotypes with a frequency above 0.001 also appeared in blood, which suggests that blood repertoires may reflect the immune response in the thyroid. No statistical method was used to predetermine the sample size, and group allocation was not hidden from the investigators.

Hyperthyroidism was defined as stable when no progression to ophthalmopathy occurred within 18 months of follow-up. Patients with hyperthyroidism were aged 18 to 65 years, had been newly diagnosed, and had a disease duration of less than 2 months. Patients with other autoimmune diseases, uncontrolled infections, pregnancy or lactation were excluded from the study. Diagnosis relied on clinical symptoms, serum thyroxine, TRAb, thyroid ultrasound and orbital computed tomography. PBMCs were isolated from about 9 ml of fresh peripheral blood by Ficoll-Paque density gradient centrifugation. Total RNA was extracted using Trizol reagent, and RNA quality was checked on an Agilent 2100 Bioanalyzer. This clonotype was seen many times. This receptor's antigen is unknown. No base-level quality is on record; no much larger clone is a single base apart. For repertoire sequencing, the TCR beta CDR3 regions were amplified from RNA transcripts. A first-round RT-PCR used HTBI primers with the Qiagen OneStep RT-PCR kit, followed by a second-round multiplex PCR, size selection and purification. Libraries were sequenced on an Illumina HiSeq2000 using paired-end 100 bp reads. Processing in the source paper ran as follows. SOAPnuke was used to process the reads, removing any read that contained adapters or uncalled bases, had a mean Phred below 15, or lacked an exact match to the constant primer or identifier. COPE v1.2.5 was used to merge the high-quality paired reads. Each unique nucleotide sequence was defined as a clonotype, and clonotypes were aligned to IMGT TRB V, D and J references with MiTCR v1.1. The analysis was limited to V-J combinations with a frequency above 0.0001, which together covered 99.2% of repertoires. A TCR clonal expansion and chaos score per V-J combination was defined as the ratio of F50 clonal expansion to chaos observed in the TCRdist matrix. Features were reduced by Welch's t-statistics and random forest to over ten V-J combinations, which fed a naive Bayes classifier. Thyroid-blood repertoire similarity was quantified with the Morisita-Horn index. Using fastp at Q25 and MiXCR, TCRdb reprocessed the public reads and kept productive beta chains. Rows are combined by CDR3 protein, so each entry shows the most common genes and DNA. V and J calls and clone size were set by TCRdb, not the authors. The sample table records 400,000 or so distinct CDR3 sequences; approximately 17% of these occur just once. The top ten clones comprise roughly 2.6% of the sample.

The CDR3 covers 14 residues, taking in both the cysteine and the phenylalanine. Of all the DNA, just the CDR3 is kept, 42 bases in frame from base 1. Taken from the germline V gene, the CDR1 and CDR2 loops are SGHAT and FQNNGV. The germline ends are 9 bases apart after V is trimmed by 1 base and J by 2 bases. Sequencing was done on a sample of peripheral blood. The chain is assembled from TRBV11-2 and TRBJ2-7; no D gene can be assigned with confidence. The origin of this receptor is an adult woman with stable Graves' hyperthyroidism. The CDR3 loop reads CASSLVPVTYEQYF. The base sequence is TGTGCCAGCAGCTTAGTTCCTGTAACCTACGAGCAGTACTTC.